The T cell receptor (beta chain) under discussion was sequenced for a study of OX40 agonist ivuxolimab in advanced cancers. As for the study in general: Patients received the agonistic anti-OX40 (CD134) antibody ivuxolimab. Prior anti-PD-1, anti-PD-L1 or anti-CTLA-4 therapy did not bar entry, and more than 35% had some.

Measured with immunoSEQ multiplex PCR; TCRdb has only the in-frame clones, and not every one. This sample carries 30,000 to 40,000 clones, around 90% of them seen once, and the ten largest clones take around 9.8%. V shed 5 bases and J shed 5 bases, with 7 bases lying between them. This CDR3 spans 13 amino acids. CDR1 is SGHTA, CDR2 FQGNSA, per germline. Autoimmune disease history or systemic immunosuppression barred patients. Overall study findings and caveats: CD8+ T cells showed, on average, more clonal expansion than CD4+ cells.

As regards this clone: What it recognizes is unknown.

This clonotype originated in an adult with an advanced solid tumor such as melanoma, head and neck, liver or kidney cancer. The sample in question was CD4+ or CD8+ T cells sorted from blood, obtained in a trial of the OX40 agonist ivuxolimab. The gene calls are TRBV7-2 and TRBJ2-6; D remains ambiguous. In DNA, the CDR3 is TGTGCCAGCAGCGATAGTAGGGCCAACGTCCTGACTTTC. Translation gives CASSDSRANVLTF. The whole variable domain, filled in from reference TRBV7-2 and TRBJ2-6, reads GAGVSQSPSNKVTEKGKDVELRCDPISGHTALYWYRQSLGQGLEFLIYFQGNSAPDKSGLPSDRFSAERTGGSVSTLTIQRTQQEDSAVYLCASSDSRANVLTFGAGSRLTVL.